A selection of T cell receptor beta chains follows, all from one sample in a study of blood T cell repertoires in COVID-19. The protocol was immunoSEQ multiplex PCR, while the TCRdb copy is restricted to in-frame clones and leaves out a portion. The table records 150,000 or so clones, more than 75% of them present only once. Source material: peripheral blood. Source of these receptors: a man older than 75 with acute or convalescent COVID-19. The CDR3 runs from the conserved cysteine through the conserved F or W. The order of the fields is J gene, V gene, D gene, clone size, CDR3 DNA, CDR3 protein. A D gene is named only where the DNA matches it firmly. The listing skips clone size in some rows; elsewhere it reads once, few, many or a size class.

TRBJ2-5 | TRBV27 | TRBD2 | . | TGTGCCAGCAGTGCCGACCTGCTAGCGGGAGCGGAGACCCAGTACTTC | CASSADLLAGAETQYF
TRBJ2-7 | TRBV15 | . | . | TGTGCCACCAGCAGAGATTTAACTAACGAGCAGTACTTC | CATSRDLTNEQYF
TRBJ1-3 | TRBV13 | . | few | TGTGCCAGCAGCCCCCCCACAGGGCAGGCAAACACCATATATTTT | CASSPPTGQANTIYF
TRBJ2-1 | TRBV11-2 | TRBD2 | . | TGTGCCAGCAGCTTTCTAGCGGGATTCTCCTACAATGAGCAGTTCTTC | CASSFLAGFSYNEQFF
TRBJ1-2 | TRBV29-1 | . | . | TGCAGCGATGGCGGTAACTATGGCTACACCTTC | CSDGGNYGYTF
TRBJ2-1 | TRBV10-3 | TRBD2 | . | TGTGCCATCAGTGAGTCTAGGGCGGGAGTGTACAATGAGCAGTTCTTC | CAISESRAGVYNEQFF
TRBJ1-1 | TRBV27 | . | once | TGTGCCAGCAGTCTTTCAGGGTACTGGAACACTGAAGCTTTCTTT | CASSLSGYWNTEAFF
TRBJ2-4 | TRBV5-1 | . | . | TGCGCCAGCAGCTTGGGAGGGGGTATCCAAAACATTCAGTACTTC | CASSLGGGIQNIQYF
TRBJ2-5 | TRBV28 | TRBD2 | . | TGTGCCAGCAGTTGGCTAGCGGGGGCAGAGACCCAGTACTTC | CASSWLAGAETQYF
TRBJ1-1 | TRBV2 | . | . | TGTGCCAGCAGTGAAAGGGGCCTAGACCCCGGGGCTTTCTTT | CASSERGLDPGAFF
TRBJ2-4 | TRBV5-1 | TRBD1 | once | TGCGCCAGCAGCCGGGGACAGGGCGGTTCCATTCAGTACTTC | CASSRGQGGSIQYF
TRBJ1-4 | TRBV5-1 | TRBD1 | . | TGCGCCAGCAGCTTGGGCTCAGGGGGTGGTGAAAAACTGTTTTTT | CASSLGSGGGEKLFF
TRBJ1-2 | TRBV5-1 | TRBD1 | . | TGCGCCAGCAGCTTACTAAGACAGGGGGCTTGGGGCTACACCTTC | CASSLLRQGAWGYTF
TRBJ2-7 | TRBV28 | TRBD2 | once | TGTGCCAGCCGGGGCCCTAGGTCGGGAGGCTACGAGCAGTACTTC | CASRGPRSGGYEQYF
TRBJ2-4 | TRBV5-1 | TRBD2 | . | TGCGCCAGCAGCTGGGAGGGTGGGATAGCCAAAAACATTCAGTACTTC | CASSWEGGIAKNIQYF
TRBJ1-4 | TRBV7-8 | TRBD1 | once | TGTGCCAGCAGCTTAACTCTAACAGGGGGCAGTGAAAAACTGTTTTTT | CASSLTLTGGSEKLFF
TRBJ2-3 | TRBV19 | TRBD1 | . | TGTGCCAGTAGTATAAGGGGACAGGGCACAGATACGCAGTATTTT | CASSIRGQGTDTQYF
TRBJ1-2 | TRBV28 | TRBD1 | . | TGTGCCAGCAGTCCCGTACAGGGGCTGGGCGTTGGCTACACCTTC | CASSPVQGLGVGYTF
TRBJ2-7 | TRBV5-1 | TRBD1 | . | TGCGCCAGCAGCCCACGGACAGGGAGCAACGAGCAGTACTTC | CASSPRTGSNEQYF
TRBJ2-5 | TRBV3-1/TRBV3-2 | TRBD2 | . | TGTGCCAGCAGCCACCAAGGACTAGCGGAAAAAGAGACCCAGTACTTC | CASSHQGLAEKETQYF
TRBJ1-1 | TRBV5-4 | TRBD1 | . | TGTGCCAGCAGCGCCGGACAGGGAACGACTGAAGCTTTCTTT | CASSAGQGTTEAFF
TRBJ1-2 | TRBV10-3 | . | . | TGTGCCATCAGTGAGATTTCGGGGAGCAGCTATGGCTACACCTTC | CAISEISGSSYGYTF
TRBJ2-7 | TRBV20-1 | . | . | TGCAGTGCTAGTGAACCGGACAGCTACGAGCAGTACTTC | CSASEPDSYEQYF
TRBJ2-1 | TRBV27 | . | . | TGTGCCAGCAGTTTATACGGGACCGAGGGGGAGAATGAGCAGTTCTTC | CASSLYGTEGENEQFF
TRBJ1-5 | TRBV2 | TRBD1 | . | TGTGCCAGCAGAGCAGACAGGGTAAATCAGCCCCAGCATTTT | CASRADRVNQPQHF
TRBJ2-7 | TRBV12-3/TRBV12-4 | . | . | TGTGCCAGCAGTTCAGTCCCCAGGTACGAGCAGTACTTC | CASSSVPRYEQYF
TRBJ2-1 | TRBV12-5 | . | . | TGTGCTAGTGCCCCTAGCCGGGGGAGATACAATGAGCAGTTCTTC | CASAPSRGRYNEQFF
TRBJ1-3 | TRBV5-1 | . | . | TGCGCCAGCAGCTTGATGGGGGGCTCTGGAAACACCATATATTTT | CASSLMGGSGNTIYF
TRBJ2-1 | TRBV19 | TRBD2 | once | TGTGCCAGTAGCGGGACTAGCGGGGCATTCGATGAGCAGTTCTTC | CASSGTSGAFDEQFF
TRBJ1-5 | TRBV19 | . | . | TGTGCCAGTAGTGACACAGGGTACAGCAATCAGCCCCAGCATTTT | CASSDTGYSNQPQHF
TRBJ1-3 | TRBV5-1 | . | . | TGCGCCAGCAGCGGCGGTAGCCTCAACTCTGGAAACACCATATATTTT | CASSGGSLNSGNTIYF
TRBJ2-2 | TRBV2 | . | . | TGTGCCAGCAGTAGGGTCAGGGACACCGGGGAGCTGTTTTTT | CASSRVRDTGELFF
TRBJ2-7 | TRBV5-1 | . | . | TGCGCCAGCAGCTTGGCCGGGGGTCACGAGCAGTACTTC | CASSLAGGHEQYF
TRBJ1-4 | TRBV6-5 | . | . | TGTGCCAGCTTCCCCGGGGGGGGAGTGGAAAAACTGTTTTTT | CASFPGGGVEKLFF
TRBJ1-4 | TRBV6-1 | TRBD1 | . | TGTGCCAGCAGTGAGAGGACAGGGCGCTCTAATGAAAAACTGTTTTTT | CASSERTGRSNEKLFF
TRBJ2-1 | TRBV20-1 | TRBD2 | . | TGCAGTGCTAGTGCGGGAGGGTGGTACAATGAGCAGTTCTTC | CSASAGGWYNEQFF
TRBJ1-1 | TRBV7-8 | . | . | TGTGCCAGCAGCCCCTCGGGGGGACTGAACACTGAAGCTTTCTTT | CASSPSGGLNTEAFF
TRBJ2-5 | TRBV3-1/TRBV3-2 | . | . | TGTGCCAGCAGCCAAGCCCGTGAGACCCAGTACTTC | CASSQARETQYF
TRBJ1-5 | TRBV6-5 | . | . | TGTGCCAGCAGTTACTCCGCGGGGCAGCCCCAGCATTTT | CASSYSAGQPQHF
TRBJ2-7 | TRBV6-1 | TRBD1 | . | TGTGCCAGCAGTGAGAAGCTCCCTCGTGGCACAGGGGGCTACGAGCAGTACTTC | CASSEKLPRGTGGYEQYF
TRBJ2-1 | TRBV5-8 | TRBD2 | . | TGTGCCAGCAGCTTGGCCACTAGCGGGGGTCTAGAGGAGCAGTTCTTC | CASSLATSGGLEEQFF
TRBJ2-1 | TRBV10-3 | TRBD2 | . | TGTGCCATCAGTGAAGGACTAGTACCCTACAATGAGCAGTTCTTC | CAISEGLVPYNEQFF
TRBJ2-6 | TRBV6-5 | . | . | TGTGCCCTTCGGGCAGGGTCTTCCGGGGCCAACGTCCTGACTTTC | CALRAGSSGANVLTF
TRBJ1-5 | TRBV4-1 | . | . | TGCGCCAGCAGTACGAGGGAATATAGCAATCAGCCCCAGCATTTT | CASSTREYSNQPQHF
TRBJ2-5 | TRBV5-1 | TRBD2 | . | TGCGCCAGCAGCTTGGAAACTAGCGGGGTCCTTGAGACCCAGTACTTC | CASSLETSGVLETQYF
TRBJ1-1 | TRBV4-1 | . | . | TGCGCCAGCAGCCAACCCCCCAGCGCTGAAGCTTTCTTT | CASSQPPSAEAFF
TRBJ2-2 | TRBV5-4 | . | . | TGTGCCAGCAGCGATCGCTTTCGGGGGAACACCGGGGAGCTGTTTTTT | CASSDRFRGNTGELFF
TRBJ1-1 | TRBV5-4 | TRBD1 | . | TGTGCCAGCAGCCCCCGGGACAGAGGCACTGAAGCTTTCTTT | CASSPRDRGTEAFF
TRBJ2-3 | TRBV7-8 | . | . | TGTGCCAGCAGCTTAGATCCTGGGGAGAAAAGCACAGATACGCAGTATTTT | CASSLDPGEKSTDTQYF
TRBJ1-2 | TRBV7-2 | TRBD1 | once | TGTGCCAGCAGCCCGAGGACAGGGGACTATGGCTACACCTTC | CASSPRTGDYGYTF
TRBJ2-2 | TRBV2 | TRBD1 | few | TGTGCCAGCAGAGGGACAGACGGGAAGGGGGAGCTGTTTTTT | CASRGTDGKGELFF
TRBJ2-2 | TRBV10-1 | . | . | TGCGCCAGCAGTGAGAGGGGAACGGGGGAGCTGTTTTTT | CASSERGTGELFF
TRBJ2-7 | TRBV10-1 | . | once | TGCGCCAGATTGGACAAGGAGGGGTCCTACGAGCAGTACTTC | CARLDKEGSYEQYF